This TCR beta chain emerged from a study of cytomegalovirus exposure and HLA in healthy donors. Study summary: The 100 to 150 validation repertoires and the roughly 670 first-cohort repertoires shared a platform, a later analysis reported.

General study results and limits: Researchers counted 180 or so TCR beta chains as cytomegalovirus-associated. First-cohort TCR clusters were later found to tend to co-occur in the roughly 120 validation repertoires. In vitro testing confirmed a few CMV-associated chains as specific for CMV antigens.

TCRdb's table, derived via immunoSEQ multiplex PCR, lists solely in-frame clones and lacks some. The sample comprises tens of thousands of clones, around 94% of which are singletons, and more than 3% rests with the top ten. As concerns this clone: Its antigen is not identified.

This CDR3 is 13 amino acids long. V lost 6 bases, J lost 0 bases, and 1 base stayed unmatched. Germline V CDR1 and CDR2: MNHNS, SASEGT. This TCR was sampled from a woman in her late teens or twenties in good health and CMV-seropositive. Sequencing was performed on PBMCs. This chain connects TRBV6-1 to TRBJ1-1, with 7 positions matching TRBD1. The CDR3 protein is CASRTGLNTEAFF. DNA for the CDR3: TGTGCCAGCAGGACAGGGTTGAACACTGAAGCTTTCTTT.